This T cell receptor beta chain emerged from a study of shared clonotypes between healthy human individuals. The table came from immunoSEQ multiplex PCR; TCRdb's copy has only in-frame clones and leaves some out. This table has about 2.4 million clones, more than 85% appearing once. With V trimmed by 1 base and J by 4 bases, 8 bases remained unmatched. The CDR3 is 18 amino acids. CDR1 and CDR2 (germline): MNHEY, SMNVEV (reference sequence). The receptor was derived from a man aged 18 to 29 in good health. Some clones in this sample may be carry-over from other donors' samples. V and J are TRBV27 and TRBJ2-3; 13 positions match TRBD2. Sequenced sample: naive CD4+ T cells from PBMCs. Sample subset: CD45RA+ positively selected. The CDR3 sequence is CASSLLGLAGDGADTQYF. The CDR3 coding sequence is TGTGCCAGCAGTTTATTAGGACTAGCGGGGGACGGGGCAGATACGCAGTATTTT.